One T cell receptor (beta chain) is described in this entry. The antigen is undetermined. The assay was immunoSEQ multiplex PCR, and TCRdb's table has in-frame clones only and misses some. The sample gives tens of thousands of clones, roughly 91% of which show up once; about 0.6% is in the top ten. The data were taken from a study of a mutant IDH1 vaccine in newly diagnosed glioma. Time point of the sample: week 5, during vaccination. Vaccine doses each comprised 300 ug of mutant IDH1 20-mer peptide, with topical imiquimod. Per germline, CDR1 SGHTA and CDR2 FQGTGA. V was shortened by 5 bases and J by 4 bases, with 17 bases between the two germline ends. This CDR3 is built from 16 residues.

This sequence was found in a woman aged 45-65 years with glioma. V gene TRBV7-3 combines with J gene TRBJ2-2, with a weak D call TRBD1 (5 bases). Sequenced here: PBMCs, sampled from a glioma patient whose treatment included an IDH1 peptide vaccine. CDR3 DNA: TGTGCCAGCAGCCTAGGCCGTTCAGGGTCCACCGGGGAGCTGTTTTTT. This sequence encodes CASSLGRSGSTGELFF.